This T cell receptor (beta chain) was documented in a study of T cells in Graves' hyperthyroidism and ophthalmopathy (dated by TCRdb to the late 2010s). Broadly, across the study: To identify distinguishing TCR V-J signatures, a discovery cohort of 100 or so patients was used, comprising 43 with Graves' ophthalmopathy and some 57 with stable Graves' hyperthyroidism. In addition, the study compared T-cell repertoires in thyroid tissue and in blood from five or six Graves' hyperthyroidism patients. After sampling, hyperthyroidism patients received methimazole starting at 30 mg daily, and ophthalmopathy patients received high-dose intravenous methylprednisolone. Prospective prediction of ophthalmopathy was tested in an independent validation cohort consisting of some 20 hyperthyroidism patients and some 16 patients who later progressed to ophthalmopathy. TCR Vbeta CDR3 sequencing of 130 to 150 peripheral blood samples (over 40 ophthalmopathy, around 80 hyperthyroidism and roughly 17 progressor patients) is reported in the paper. The approximately 90 discovery patients were divided at random into training and test sets in a 7:3 ratio. Paper-wide results and their limitations: No statistical method was used to set the sample size in advance, and investigators knew the group allocation. In validation, progression to ophthalmopathy was predicted by the model with roughly 71% sensitivity and 72% to 85% specificity, a median of approximately 6.5 months before onset. A 13 V-J signature model separated ophthalmopathy from stable hyperthyroidism, with approximately 86% sensitivity and roughly 81% specificity in cross-validation and 80%/75% in testing. Most expanded thyroid clonotypes (frequency above 0.001) were also found in blood, which suggests that blood repertoires may mirror thyroid immune responses.

As concerns this clonotype: There is no known antigen for this receptor. One base away there is no much larger clone; base qualities are not given.

Graves' hyperthyroidism was defined as stable when no progression to ophthalmopathy occurred over 18 months of follow-up. Hyperthyroidism patients were newly diagnosed, with disease duration under 2 months, and aged 18 to 65 years. Any patient with an uncontrolled infection, another autoimmune disease, pregnancy or lactation was excluded. Diagnoses were established on the basis of clinical symptoms, serum thyroxine and TRAb, thyroid ultrasound, and orbital computed tomography. Total RNA was extracted with Trizol reagent, and quality was checked on an Agilent 2100 Bioanalyzer. The TCR beta CDR3 regions were amplified from RNA transcripts. A first-round RT-PCR of the TCR CDR3 used the HTBI primer set with the Qiagen OneStep RT-PCR kit. Libraries were constructed in a second round of multiplex PCR, after which size selection and purification were performed. Sequencing of the libraries was done on an Illumina HiSeq2000 using paired-end 100 bp reads. As for the authors' bioinformatics: SOAPnuke was used to process the raw data, throwing out any read that contained adapters or uncalled bases, had a mean Phred below 15, or lacked an exact constant-primer or identifier match. High-quality paired reads were merged using COPE v1.2.5, and each unique nucleotide sequence was defined as a clonotype. MiTCR v1.1 was used to align clonotypes to the IMGT TRBV, TRBD and TRBJ reference segments. The analysis was restricted to V-J combinations with a frequency above 0.0001, which together covered roughly 99% of the repertoires. The TCS score was defined as the ratio of F50 (clonal expansion) to E x V (chaos), calculated using BLOSUM62-based TCRdist between CDR3 peptides within each V-J. Welch's t-statistics and random forest reduced some 510 V-J features to roughly 13, which were used in a naive Bayes classifier (R e1071). The similarity between thyroid and blood repertoires was quantified using the Morisita-Horn index. The raw public data were reprocessed by TCRdb itself: fastp quality trimming at Q25, MiXCR clonotype calling, in-frame beta chains only. Under each unique CDR3 protein, matching rows form one entry showing the most common genes and DNA. TCRdb, rather than the study authors, made the V and J calls. This sample gives more than 40,000 distinct CDR3 sequences in total; around 48% of them show up just once. Of the sample, 30% to 35% is held by the ten largest clones.

CDR3 length: 13 amino acids, cysteine to phenylalanine. CDR3 DNA only is kept here, 39 bases in frame from base 1. V is trimmed back by 5 bases and J by 9 bases, and the junction contains 6 bases that no gene match accounts for. According to the germline V gene (reference sequence), CDR1 reads DFQATT and CDR2 reads SNEGSKA. The sequenced sample consisted of peripheral blood or thyroid tissue (not recorded which). This receptor was taken from a woman aged 45-60 years with Graves' hyperthyroidism. The V and J segments used are TRBV20-1 and TRBJ1-6, and TRBD1 aligns with 8 junction nucleotides. In nucleotide form, the sequence is TGCAGTGCTCGACGGACAGGGACTTCACCCCTCCACTTT. Translated, this is CSARRTGTSPLHF.